The following is a TCR beta chain sequence with its context. What it binds is unknown. The germline V and J ends were trimmed by 0 bases and 4 bases, with 10 bases remaining between them. Looked up from germline, CDR1 is GTSNPN and CDR2 is SVGIG (reference sequence). The CDR3 extends over 14 amino acids. Treatment indicated: oral pan-JAK inhibitor, 5-10 mg twice daily. Researchers gathered lesional scalp punch biopsies and peripheral blood from patients with alopecia areata. Extraction of RNA preceded its reverse transcription into cDNA, which served as the sequencing template. Repertoires were generated with immunoSEQ multiplex PCR, while TCRdb's copy carries only in-frame clones and drops some. This sample has about 220,000 clones, with about 57% found just once. These data belong to a study of CD8+ T cells in alopecia areata. Whole-study findings and limits: Many expanded lesional clones persisted in scalp and blood during tofacitinib treatment. Especially in alopecia totalis/universalis, lesional scalp showed greater clonality than normal scalp did.

The source is a human donor with alopecia areata. The chain joins TRBV30 to TRBJ1-5; D is unresolved. The input for sequencing was CD4+ T cells sorted from blood, taken at week 4, from a patient treated with tofacitinib. CDR3 DNA: TGTGCCTGGAGTGTATCTGGGAATAATCAGCCCCAGCATTTT. It is translated as CAWSVSGNNQPQHF.